A single T cell receptor beta chain is shown here with its context. Profiled with immunoSEQ multiplex PCR; TCRdb holds only in-frame clones, not every one. The sample lists about 2,500 clones, around 60% occurring once. The source of the sample is a study of PD-1 blockade in classical Hodgkin lymphoma. The junction had 2 bases not matched to a gene; V was cut back by 3 bases and J by 5 bases. Germline values: CDR1 SGHAT, CDR2 FQNNGV. CDR3 length equals 13 residues. Documented time point: cycle 4 day 1 (C4D1), after 6 weeks of nivolumab. Every patient had relapsed following autologous stem cell transplantation, and cohorts differed in brentuximab vedotin exposure. Applied to thawed PBMCs, magnetic negative selection was the method used to isolate CD8+ T cells.

The material sequenced was CD8+ T cells from blood, taken before the fourth cycle of nivolumab. This receptor was obtained from a human donor with classical Hodgkin lymphoma. The genes are TRBV11-2 and TRBJ2-5, with TRBD2 identical over 8 bases. CDR3 in DNA: TGTGCCAGCAGCTTCGGCGGGGGGGAGACCCAGTACTTC. Translation: CASSFGGGETQYF.